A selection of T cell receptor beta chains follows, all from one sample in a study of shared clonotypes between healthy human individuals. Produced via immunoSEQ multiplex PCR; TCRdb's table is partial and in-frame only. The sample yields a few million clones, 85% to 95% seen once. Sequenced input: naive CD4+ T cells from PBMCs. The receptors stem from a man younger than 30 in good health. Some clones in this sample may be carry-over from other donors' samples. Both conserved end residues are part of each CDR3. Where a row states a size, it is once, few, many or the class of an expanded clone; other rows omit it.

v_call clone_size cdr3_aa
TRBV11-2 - CASSQRTSSYNEQFF
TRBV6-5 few CASSRYGGNTIYF
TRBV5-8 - CASSPKVATNEKLFF
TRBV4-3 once CASSQEQDSSTYEQYF
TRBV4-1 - CASSQGQSSGNTIYF
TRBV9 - CASSVGQGPNNEQFF
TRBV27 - CASSSQGGDDQPQHF
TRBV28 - CASRASLTYEQYF
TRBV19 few CASSIDYRSSYNEQFF
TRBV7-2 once CASSAGTTQKQYF
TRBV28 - CASSPAGTPQETQYF
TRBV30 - CARTLGPGSFPSGANVLTF
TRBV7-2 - CASSLRRELYNEQFF
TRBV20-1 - CSAQPRETQYF
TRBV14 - CASSRSLTRGETQYF
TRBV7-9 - CASSLSAIGQQFF
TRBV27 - CASSTTGGETQYF
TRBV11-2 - CASSSAGSRNTEAFF
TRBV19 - CASSILWAGQGGYTF
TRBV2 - CASSDGGSRETQYF
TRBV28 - CASSPVGNTIYF
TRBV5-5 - CASVTTGRTDTQYF
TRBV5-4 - CASSLLVGQGAVGYTF
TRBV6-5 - CASTSGQSGAFF
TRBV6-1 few CASLTANYGYTF
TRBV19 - CASSFPGIVNQPQHF
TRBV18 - CASSPPSTGRYNEQFF
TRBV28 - CASGTTGAWHEQYF
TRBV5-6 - CASSPRPDHEKLFF
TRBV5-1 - CASSAGQGAETQYF
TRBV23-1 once CASSRRGTSLIDTQYF
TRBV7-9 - CASSRFQAGGETQYF
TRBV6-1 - CASSEGSVGDTEAFF
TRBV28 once CASGGVNYGYTF
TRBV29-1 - CSAGNRLSGNTIYF
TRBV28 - CASSFPTQGNEKLFF
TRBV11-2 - CASSYFGGMGPDTDTQYF
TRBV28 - CASSVTVDTQYF
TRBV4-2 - CASSYRYREGRYEQYF
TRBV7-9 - CASSLDGGRARDEQFF
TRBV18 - CASSPPIGIGELFF
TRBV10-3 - CAISGLAGGGEQFF
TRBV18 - CASSPRTGGTDTQYF
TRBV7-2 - CASSRGGGHQPQHF
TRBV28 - CASSFHRARWATEAFF
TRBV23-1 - CASSHLEGGENSNQPQHF
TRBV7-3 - CASSLDHNGEQYF
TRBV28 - CASSFSSGSTPDTQYF
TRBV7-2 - CASSLAELEQYF